This T cell receptor beta chain appears in the sequencing data of a study of control samples from healthy donors and cancer patients. Trimming shortened V by 4 bases and J by 6 bases, and 11 bases separated the two germline ends. Per the germline V gene, CDR1 is SGHDT and CDR2 is YYEEEE. This CDR3 is 12 amino acids long. Assay: immunoSEQ multiplex PCR; the TCRdb copy retains only in-frame clones and omits some. The table records tens of thousands of clones, approximately 89% of them present only once. The chain combines TRBV5-6 with TRBJ2-7; D is unclear. This TCR derives from a man aged 35 to 55 with colorectal cancer. Sequencing was done on a sample of PBMCs. This CDR3 is CASSPRLGEQYF. The CDR3, as DNA: TGTGCCAGCAGCCCTCGACTTGGCGAGCAGTACTTC.